Each of the 29 T cell receptor beta chains below was sequenced from the same sample in a study of neurological immune-mediated disorders. TCRdb used MiXCR to reprocess the 5' RACE reads, holding one entry per CDR3 protein. The table includes fewer than 40,000 distinct CDR3 sequences, 4.5% to 7% detected once. Sequences were obtained from CD4+ T cells from blood. Every receptor here comes from a woman aged 45-65 years in good health.

This clonotype showed up many times. The rearrangement links TRBV27 to TRBJ2-1; D ambiguous. V shed 8 bases and J shed 6 bases, with 17 bases lying between them. The CDR3 extends over 14 amino acids. Germline values: CDR1 MNHEY, CDR2 SMNVEV (reference sequence). The CDR3 spells CASRLVGGRNEQFF. The CDR3, as DNA: TGTGCCAGCCGACTCGTCGGTGGGCGCAATGAGCAGTTCTTC.

This clonotype was found many times. V usage is TRBV18 and J usage is TRBJ1-1, with TRBD1 as a possible D gene (5 bases). The CDR3 totals 14 residues. From germline, CDR1 is KGHSH and CDR2 LQKENI. Trimming removed 6 bases at V and 11 bases at J, with 22 bases between. This CDR3 reads CASSLSPGTSGAFF. CDR3 DNA: TGTGCCAGCTCCCTCTCTCCCGGGACCTCCGGCGCTTTCTTT. The variable domain in full, with the rest retrieved from reference TRBV18 and TRBJ1-1, is NAGVMQNPRHLVRRRGQEARLRCSPMKGHSHVYWYRQLPEEGLKFMVYLQKENIIDESGMPKERFSAEFPKEGPSILRIQQVVRGDSAAYFCASSLSPGTSGAFFGQGTRLTVV.

At least ten counts were recorded for this clonotype. The rearrangement uses TRBV6-1 and TRBJ2-4; 8 bases are shared with TRBD1. The length of the CDR3 is 12 residues. Germline CDR1 is MNHNS and CDR2 is SASEGT. Losses at the gene ends were 8 bases for V and 5 bases for J; bases not matched to a gene: 2. Here the CDR3 reads CASQGQENIQYF. CDR3 in DNA: TGTGCCAGCCAGGGACAGGAAAACATTCAGTACTTC.

This clonotype was found many times. V is TRBV14 and J is TRBJ1-4; unclear D gene. Germline V lookup: CDR1 SGHDN, CDR2 FVKESK. This CDR3 comprises 14 residues. Trimming shortened V by 3 bases and J by 7 bases, and 12 bases separated the two germline ends. CDR3 loop: CASSHGGLGEKLFF. The CDR3 nucleotides read TGTGCCAGCAGCCACGGAGGGCTAGGTGAAAAACTGTTTTTT.

This clonotype was seen at least ten times. This chain connects TRBV25-1 to TRBJ2-1; 11 bases agree with TRBD2. The V gene end was trimmed by 6 bases and the J gene end by 5 bases; junction bases not matched to a gene: 3. Germline CDR1 reads MGHDK; CDR2 reads SYGVNS. The CDR3 extends over 14 amino acids. The CDR3 loop reads CASRYSGGDNEQFF. The DNA for the CDR3 is TGTGCCAGCAGATATAGCGGGGGGGACAATGAGCAGTTCTTC. The full variable domain, with the rest looked up from reference TRBV25-1 and TRBJ2-1, is EADIYQTPRYLVIGTGKKITLECSQTMGHDKMYWYQQDPGMELHLIHYSYGVNSTEKGDLSSESTVSRIRTEHFPLTLESARPSHTSQYLCASRYSGGDNEQFFGPGTRLTVL.

Relative to its sample, this clonotype is medium-sized. The genes are TRBV20-1 and TRBJ1-2; D unresolved. Germline CDR1 reads DFQATT; CDR2 reads SNEGSKA (reference sequence). The CDR3 spans 13 residues. Deletions cut 0 bases from V and 4 bases from J, with 9 bases between. The CDR3: CSARDLAGYGYTF. The CDR3 DNA is TGCAGTGCTAGAGATCTGGCAGGCTATGGCTACACCTTC.

The sample holds many counts of this clonotype. This sequence joins TRBV20-1 and TRBJ2-7; 9 bases are a match to TRBD1. The germline V gene encodes CDR1 DFQATT and CDR2 SNEGSKA (reference sequence). V was clipped by 6 bases and J by 7 bases; unmatched bases: 13. The CDR3 consists of 14 residues. The CDR3 reads CSANPGQGPVEQYF. Here the CDR3 DNA reads TGCAGTGCCAACCCGGGACAGGGCCCTGTGGAGCAGTACTTC.

This clonotype occurred many times. The chain joins TRBV20-1 to TRBJ1-1; D possibly corresponds to TRBD1 (5 bases). CDR1 is DFQATT, CDR2 SNEGSKA, per germline (reference sequence). This CDR3 comprises 15 residues. V lost 2 bases, J lost 3 bases, and 16 bases lay in between. The CDR3 DNA reads TGCAGTGCTAGAAGGGCAGGGAGGAAGTACACTGAAGCTTTCTTT. Protein product: CSARRAGRKYTEAFF.

This clonotype was detected many times. The chain employs TRBV20-1 and TRBJ1-2; D is unresolved. The CDR3 sequence is 15 residues long. Germline assignment: CDR1 DFQATT and CDR2 SNEGSKA (reference sequence). Trimming removed 2 bases at V and 1 base at J, with 14 bases between. The CDR3 nucleotides are TGCAGTGCTAGACCCGCCTTGGGCTTTAACTATGGCTACACCTTC. Amino acids: CSARPALGFNYGYTF.

By frequency in the sample, this clonotype is medium-sized. The chain recombines TRBV15 with TRBJ1-4, with D hard to call. CDR1 and CDR2 from the germline V gene are LNHNV and YYDKDF (reference sequence). The CDR3 has 15 residues. With 0 bases removed from V and 8 bases from J, the gap between germline ends came to 13 bases. CDR3 in amino acids: CATSRDKQVREKLFF. CDR3 DNA sequence: TGTGCCACCAGCAGAGATAAGCAGGTCCGAGAAAAACTGTTTTTT. Variable domain in full (rest from reference TRBV15 and TRBJ1-4): DAMVIQNPRYQVTQFGKPVTLSCSQTLNHNVMYWYQQKSSQAPKLLFHYYDKDFNNEADTPDNFQSRRPNTSFCFLDIRSPGLGDTAMYLCATSRDKQVREKLFFGSGTQLSVL.

This clonotype was observed many times. This rearrangement joins TRBV29-1 to TRBJ2-7, with D perhaps TRBD1 or TRBD2 (5 bases each). V lost 6 bases to trimming and J lost 0 bases, with 15 bases between them. Germline V gene sequence: CDR1 SQVTM, CDR2 ANQGSEA. The CDR3 sequence is 14 residues long. CDR3 amino acids: CSVSGRGSSYEQYF. CDR3 DNA: TGCAGCGTCTCAGGGAGAGGGAGCTCCTACGAGCAGTACTTC.

This clonotype came up many times. The gene calls are TRBV11-2 and TRBJ2-7, with D perhaps matching TRBD1 (5 bases). This CDR3 region has 15 residues. The germline V and J ends were trimmed by 0 bases and 7 bases, with 16 bases remaining between them. Germline CDR1 is SGHAT and CDR2 is FQNNGV. CDR3 residues: CASSLDRSRVREQYF. CDR3 in DNA: TGTGCCAGCAGCTTAGATCGTTCCAGGGTGAGAGAGCAGTACTTC. The full variable domain, in which reference TRBV11-2 and TRBJ2-7 provide the parts outside the CDR3, is EAGVAQSPRYKIIEKRQSVAFWCNPISGHATLYWYQQILGQGPKLLIQFQNNGVVDDSQLPKDRFSAERLKGVDSTLKIQPAKLEDSAVYLCASSLDRSRVREQYFGPGTRLTVT.

In its sample, this clonotype was seen many times. The chain has TRBV20-1 and TRBJ2-1, with D perhaps matching TRBD1 (6 bases). The CDR3 length is 16 residues. The V gene lost 0 bases and the J gene lost 0 bases, with 12 bases spanning the gap. Germline values: CDR1 DFQATT, CDR2 SNEGSKA (reference sequence). CDR3 in amino acids: CSARDWGRSSYNEQFF. The DNA for the CDR3 is TGCAGTGCTAGAGACTGGGGGCGGAGCTCCTACAATGAGCAGTTCTTC.

This clonotype was recorded many times. The chain combines TRBV7-9 with TRBJ2-5, with D possibly TRBD2 on 6 matching bases. The CDR3 length is 13 residues. CDR1 SEHNR and CDR2 FQNEAQ come from the germline V gene (reference sequence). V gave up 3 bases and J gave up 5 bases, with 10 bases separating them. In nucleotides, the CDR3 is TGTGCCAGCAGCTTGTGGGAGGCGGAGACCCAGTACTTC. Protein product: CASSLWEAETQYF.

This clonotype has ten or more counts. V usage is TRBV2 and J usage is TRBJ1-5; D unclear. Germline values: CDR1 SNHLY, CDR2 FYNNEI. The germline V and J ends were trimmed by 6 bases and 0 bases, with 12 bases remaining between them. CDR3 length equals 15 residues. The chain's CDR3 is CASSLEKDSNQPQHF. The CDR3 DNA follows: TGTGCCAGCAGCCTGGAGAAGGATAGCAATCAGCCCCAGCATTTT.

This clonotype occurred many times. The genes are TRBV29-1 and TRBJ2-3; 7 nucleotides align to TRBD2. Per the germline V gene, CDR1 is SQVTM and CDR2 is ANQGSEA. The CDR3 totals 13 residues. Losses at the gene ends were 4 bases for V and 1 base for J; bases not matched to a gene: 2. In DNA, the CDR3 is TGCAGCGTTGTCCTAGCGGGCACAGATACGCAGTATTTT. Its translation: CSVVLAGTDTQYF.

The sample holds many counts of this clonotype. The V call is TRBV24-1, the J call TRBJ2-3; no reliable D call. Germline lookup yields CDR1 KGHDR and CDR2 SFDVKD. CDR3 length: 13 residues. The V end lost 8 bases, the J end lost 2 bases, and 10 bases lay between the germline ends. The CDR3 sequence: CATMHTLTDTQYF. The CDR3 region has the DNA TGTGCCACCATGCACACTCTCACAGATACGCAGTATTTT.

There are many counts of this clonotype. The chain joins TRBV7-2 to TRBJ2-7; D tentatively fits TRBD1 or TRBD2 (6 bases each). Per the germline V gene, CDR1 is SGHTA and CDR2 is FQGNSA. The germline V and J ends were trimmed by 0 bases and 2 bases, with 8 bases remaining between them. This CDR3 region has 14 residues. CDR3 protein: CASSLAGGPYEQYF. CDR3 DNA sequence: TGTGCCAGCAGCTTAGCGGGGGGCCCCTACGAGCAGTACTTC.

This clonotype showed up just a few times. The rearrangement joins TRBV18 to TRBJ1-2; a weak D match, TRBD1 (6 bases). CDR1 is KGHSH and CDR2 is LQKENI in the germline V gene. Trimming pared 4 bases from V and 10 bases from J, leaving 13 bases between. The CDR3 has 12 amino acids. Here the CDR3 DNA reads TGTGCCAGCTCACAGGGACATGGGGACTACACCTTC. Translation gives CASSQGHGDYTF.

This clonotype was seen ten or more times. The chain is built from TRBV14 and TRBJ2-1; D uncertain. This CDR3 is built from 11 residues. Trimming pared 1 base from V and 11 bases from J, leaving 6 bases between. Germline-derived CDR1 and CDR2 are SGHDN and FVKESK. The CDR3 DNA is TGTGCCAGCAGCCAAGGTCCTAAGCAGTTCTTC. It is translated as CASSQGPKQFF. The full variable domain, in which reference TRBV14 and TRBJ2-1 provide the parts outside the CDR3, is EAGVTQFPSHSVIEKGQTVTLRCDPISGHDNLYWYRRVMGKEIKFLLHFVKESKQDESGMPNNRFLAERTGGTYSTLKVQPAELEDSGVYFCASSQGPKQFFGPGTRLTVL.

The table lists this clonotype with many counts. The J gene is TRBJ2-1, the V gene TRBV9; TRBD2 matches 12 bases. The CDR3 spans 21 residues. CDR1 is SGDLS and CDR2 is YYNGEE in the germline V gene. V was pared by 0 bases and J by 1 base, with 14 bases of the junction left unmatched. The CDR3 nucleotides are TGTGCCAGCAGCGTAGTAGCTACGGGACTAGCGGGCCGACCTTCCTACAATGAGCAGTTCTTC. Amino acid sequence: CASSVVATGLAGRPSYNEQFF.

The chain is built from TRBV28 and TRBJ2-2; D is perhaps TRBD1 or TRBD2 (6 bases each). The V gene lost 3 bases and the J gene lost 6 bases, with 14 bases spanning the gap. The CDR3 extends over 15 amino acids. Looked up from germline, CDR1 is MDHEN and CDR2 is SYDVKM. The CDR3 sequence is CASSFVGGASGELFF. The CDR3 nucleotides are TGTGCCAGCAGTTTCGTGGGGGGCGCATCCGGGGAGCTGTTTTTT.

This clonotype was counted many times. The rearrangement joins TRBV4-1 to TRBJ2-1, with TRBD1 matching over 8 bases. V was pared by 5 bases and J by 0 bases, with 3 bases of the junction left unmatched. The germline gives CDR1 MGHRA, CDR2 YSYEKL. The CDR3 is 15 residues long. The CDR3 region is CASSADRASYNEQFF. CDR3 coding DNA: TGCGCCAGCAGCGCGGACAGGGCCTCCTACAATGAGCAGTTCTTC.

In its sample, this clonotype was seen many times. The rearrangement uses TRBV24-1 and TRBJ1-5; D not certain. The CDR3 is 13 amino acids. V was pared by 7 bases and J by 0 bases, with 6 bases between. The germline V gene encodes CDR1 KGHDR and CDR2 SFDVKD. Here the CDR3 DNA reads TGTGCCACCAGCCCTGATAGCAATCAGCCCCAGCATTTT. Translated, it gives CATSPDSNQPQHF.

This clonotype appeared many times. V and J are TRBV27 and TRBJ1-1; D gene unclear. Germline CDR1 and CDR2: MNHEY and SMNVEV (reference sequence). This CDR3 region has 14 residues. The ends were cut back, 2 bases at V and 1 base at J, with 8 bases in the middle. CDR3 sequence (DNA): TGTGCCAGCAGTTTACAGGCCGCGAACACTGAAGCTTTCTTT. Translated, it gives CASSLQAANTEAFF.

This clonotype came up many times. The chain couples TRBV5-1 to TRBJ1-1, with D perhaps matching TRBD1 (5 bases). Germline CDR1 is SGHRS and CDR2 is YFSETQ. Trimming shortened V by 3 bases and J by 1 base, and 10 bases separated the two germline ends. CDR3 length: 14 amino acids. CDR3 nucleotide sequence: TGCGCCAGCAGCTCCGGGACGGCGAACACTGAAGCTTTCTTT. It yields the protein CASSSGTANTEAFF.

This clonotype was recorded at least ten times. This chain connects TRBV6-5 to TRBJ2-6, with D unresolved. CDR3 length: 16 amino acids. CDR1 is MNHEY, CDR2 SVGAGI, per germline. V gave up 6 bases and J gave up 0 bases, with 12 bases separating them. DNA of the CDR3: TGTGCCAGCAGGGCAGGTTTTTACTCTGGGGCCAACGTCCTGACTTTC. Encoded protein: CASRAGFYSGANVLTF.

This sequence joins TRBV2 and TRBJ1-1; possible D gene TRBD1, 5 bases. V was cut by 4 bases and J by 3 bases, with 15 bases left in between. Germline V gene lookup returns CDR1 SNHLY and CDR2 FYNNEI. This CDR3 region has 15 residues. In nucleotides, the CDR3 is TGTGCCAGCAGTGTTGGGCAGGGAAGGTACACTGAAGCTTTCTTT. It encodes CASSVGQGRYTEAFF.

This clonotype was recorded at least ten times. The chain links TRBV12-3 or TRBV12-4 to TRBJ1-4; TRBD1 matches 9 bases. CDR3 length: 16 amino acids. The J segment lost 0 bases and the V segment lost 7 bases, leaving 6 bases of the junction unmatched. CDR3: CASTAGQGATNEKLFF. The CDR3, as DNA: TGTGCCAGCACCGCGGGACAGGGCGCAACTAATGAAAAACTGTTTTTT.